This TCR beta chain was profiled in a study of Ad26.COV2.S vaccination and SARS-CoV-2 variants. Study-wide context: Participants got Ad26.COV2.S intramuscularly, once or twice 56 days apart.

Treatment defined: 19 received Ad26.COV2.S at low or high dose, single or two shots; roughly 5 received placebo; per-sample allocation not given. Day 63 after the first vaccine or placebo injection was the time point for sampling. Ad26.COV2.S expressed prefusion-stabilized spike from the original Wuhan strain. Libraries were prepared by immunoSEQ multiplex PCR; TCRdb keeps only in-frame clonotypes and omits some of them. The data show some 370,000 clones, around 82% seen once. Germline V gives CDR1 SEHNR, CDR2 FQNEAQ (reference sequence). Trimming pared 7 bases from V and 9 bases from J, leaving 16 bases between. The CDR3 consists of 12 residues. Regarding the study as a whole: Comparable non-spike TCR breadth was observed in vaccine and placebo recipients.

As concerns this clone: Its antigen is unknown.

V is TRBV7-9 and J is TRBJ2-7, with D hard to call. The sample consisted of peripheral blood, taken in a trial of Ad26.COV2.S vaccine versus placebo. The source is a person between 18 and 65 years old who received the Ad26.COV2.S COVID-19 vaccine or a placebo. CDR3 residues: CASTPLDGRQYF. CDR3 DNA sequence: TGTGCCAGCACCCCCTTGGATGGAAGGCAGTACTTC.